This T cell receptor (beta chain) was sequenced during a study of CD8+ T cells in alopecia areata. The overall study: Once tofacitinib had been taken for 6 to 18 months, 6 months off drug followed.

Reverse transcribed after extraction, RNA yielded cDNA as the sequencing template. Here immunoSEQ multiplex PCR was the method, and the copy in TCRdb shows in-frame clones only, minus some. The sample yields more than 150,000 clones, around 60% seen once. This clone has just one count. The CDR3 extends over 19 amino acids. Trimming cost V 4 bases and J 4 bases; bases outside gene matches: 17. The germline V gene encodes CDR1 SQVTM and CDR2 ANQGSEA. Treatment meaning: oral pan-JAK inhibitor, 5-10 mg twice daily. The genes are TRBV29-1 and TRBJ2-3; 13 nucleotides match TRBD2. The specimen was CD4+ T cells sorted from blood, collected at week 4, from a patient treated with tofacitinib. The source of this sequence is a human donor with alopecia areata. This CDR3 reads CSVGSSLAGGLSFPDTQYF. In DNA form, the CDR3 reads TGCAGCGTTGGCTCTTCACTAGCGGGGGGGCTCTCCTTCCCAGATACGCAGTATTTT.